Described below is a single T cell receptor (beta chain) sequence and its context. Antigen specificity is unknown. The protocol was immunoSEQ multiplex PCR, while the TCRdb copy is restricted to in-frame clones and leaves out a portion. Of almost 90,000 clones in the sample, about 83% were seen once. This sample was taken from a study of OX40 agonist ivuxolimab in advanced cancers. The study, taken as a whole, reports: Expanded clones were, on average, more numerous in CD8+ T cells than in CD4+. CD4+ and CD8+ T cells in blood underwent clonal expansion by week 6 at 0.1 to 3.0 mg/kg. There were also nonresponders showing low normalized T-cell clonal expansion.

V was trimmed by 8 bases and J by 3 bases, leaving 22 bases between them. The CDR3 has 16 residues. Germline V gives CDR1 WSHSY, CDR2 SAAADI. Material: CD4+ or CD8+ T cells sorted from blood, obtained in a trial of the OX40 agonist ivuxolimab. This clonotype originated in an adult with an advanced solid tumor such as melanoma, head and neck, liver or kidney cancer. The J gene is TRBJ1-1, the V gene TRBV10-2, with D hard to call. CDR3 protein: CASLEVSRGTDTEAFF. The DNA of the CDR3 is TGCGCCAGCCTAGAGGTCTCCCGGGGAACCGACACTGAAGCTTTCTTT.